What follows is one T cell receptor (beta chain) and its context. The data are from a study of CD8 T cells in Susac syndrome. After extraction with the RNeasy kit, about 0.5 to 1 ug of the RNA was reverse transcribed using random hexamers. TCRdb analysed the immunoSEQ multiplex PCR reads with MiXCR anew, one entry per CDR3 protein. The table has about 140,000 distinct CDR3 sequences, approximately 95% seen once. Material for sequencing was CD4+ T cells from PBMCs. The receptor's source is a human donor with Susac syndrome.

This CDR3 is CASSQTGANGYTF. Written as DNA, the CDR3 is TGTGCCAGCAGCCAAACAGGGGCGAACGGCTACACCTTC. The chain carries TRBV28 and TRBJ1-2; 7 positions agree with TRBD1. Germline V gene lookup returns CDR1 MDHEN and CDR2 SYDVKM. This CDR3 comprises 13 residues. The V gene end was trimmed by 6 bases and the J gene end by 8 bases; junction bases not matched to a gene: 9.